This T cell receptor (beta chain) was captured by sequencing in a study of control samples from healthy donors and cancer patients. Produced via immunoSEQ multiplex PCR; TCRdb's table is partial and in-frame only. The sample shows around 83,000 clones, 93% of them seen only once. V was trimmed by 4 bases and J by 6 bases, leaving 19 bases between them. The CDR3 runs 15 residues. The germline gives CDR1 SGDLS, CDR2 YYNGEE. The sample taken for sequencing was PBMCs. The chain joins TRBV9 to TRBJ1-2, with D tentatively TRBD1 (6 bases). The clonotype originates from a woman in her thirties or forties with lung cancer. CDR3 in amino acids: CASSPPSLGAHGYTF. The CDR3 DNA reads as TGTGCCAGCAGCCCACCTTCGCTGGGGGCGCATGGCTACACCTTC.